These 14 T cell receptor delta chains came from one sample sequenced in a study of γδ T cells in repeated Plasmodium falciparum infection. Vgamma9/Vdelta2+ and Vdelta2-negative gammadelta T cells were flow-sorted from PBMC for bulk sequencing. TCRdb fed the multiplex PCR reads to CATT. In the table there are roughly 50,000 delta-chain clones, roughly 1.5% of which are singletons. What was sequenced was gamma-delta T cells from blood. Receptors originate from a pool of human donors (malaria-infected and uninfected, not separated).

This clone turned up a few times. With only one base between it and a far larger clone, this is likely a read error. This sample also contains other DNA sequences that code for the same CDR3. The V call is TRDV1, the J call TRDJ1, with D unclear. The J gene, not given by TCRdb, was assigned here from a germline match of the nucleotide sequence. Germline V gives CDR1 TSWWSYY, CDR2 QGS. This CDR3 spans 14 amino acids. The CDR3 loop is CALGDLTSADKLIF. DNA for the CDR3: TGTGCTCTTGGGGATTTAACCAGTGCCGACAAACTCATCTTT.

Comments on this clone: A much larger clone is a single base away; this may be a read error. The V and J genes are TRDV1 and TRDJ1; TRDD2 agrees at 9 bases. TCRdb gives no J gene; it was assigned here by matching the DNA to germline. The CDR3 runs 31 residues. Per germline, CDR1 TSWWSYY and CDR2 QGS. The ends lost 1 base at V and 0 bases at J; junction bases unmatched: 48. DNA for the CDR3: TGTGCTCTTGGGGAACATCGGGGCCTCCTTCCTTCCTACCTCCTCCCTTACCGACCCCTTTTGGTGAGGGGGTACACCGATAAACTCATCTTT. Its protein product is CALGEHRGLLPSYLLPYRPLLVRGYTDKLIF.

Worth noting for this clone: A far larger clone is just one base off, so this is likely a read error. Within the sample, other DNA sequences also encode this same CDR3. No J gene was called, and the V gene is TRDV2; the D call of TRDD3 is as the table states it, not checked on the DNA. CDR3 length: 21 amino acids. CDR1 is GEAIGNYY, CDR2 EKD, per germline. CDR3 DNA sequence: TGTGCCTGTGCGGCCTTCCGAAGTACTGGGGGTCGCTCCTGGGACACCCGACAGATGTTCTTC. This translates into CACAAFRSTGGRSWDTRQMFF.

This clone was seen at least ten times. This sequence joins TRDV2 and TRDJ1, with 10 nucleotides matching TRDD3. Assignment of the J gene here rests on matching the DNA to germline, because TCRdb gives none. Germline values: CDR1 GEAIGNYY, CDR2 EKD. The V and J ends lost 0 bases and 4 bases, in that order; junction bases with no gene match: 13. CDR3 length: 18 amino acids. The CDR3 here is CACDTLTSRGIRFDKLIF. The CDR3 DNA reads TGTGCCTGTGACACCCTAACCTCGAGGGGGATACGTTTCGATAAACTCATCTTT.

Notes on this clone: With a far larger clone one base away, a read error is the likely cause. Other DNA sequences of this sample code for an identical CDR3. The J gene is TRDJ1, the V gene TRDV1, with a tentative D call TRDD3 (5 bases). The J gene, absent from TCRdb, was called here by matching the DNA to germline. Germline V gene data show CDR1 as TSWWSYY and CDR2 as QGS. This CDR3 has 19 residues. The CDR3 bases are TGTGCTCTTGGGGGCCGGAGAGCTGGGCAACCTAGGCTCACCGACAAACTCATCTTT. Its protein product is CALGGRRAGQPRLTDKLIF.

This clone was observed many times. The chain carries TRDV2 and TRDJ1; the match to TRDD3 covers 13 bases. V was pared by 1 base and J by 4 bases, with 2 bases of the junction left unmatched. Germline V gene data show CDR1 as GEAIGNYY and CDR2 as EKD. The CDR3 is made up of 15 amino acids. CDR3 DNA sequence: TGTGCCTGTGACACACTGGGGGATACGGACGATAAACTCATCTTT. It is translated as CACDTLGDTDDKLIF.

This chain connects TRDV1 to TRDJ1; the match to TRDD3 covers 7 bases. Matching the DNA to germline supplied the J gene, which TCRdb does not give. Germline loops: CDR1 TSWWSYY, CDR2 QGS. Losses at the gene ends were 2 bases for V and 0 bases for J; bases not matched to a gene: 24. This CDR3 has 22 amino acids. The CDR3 reads CALGEVLSPLSWGLTDTDKLIF. In nucleotides, the CDR3 is TGTGCTCTTGGGGAAGTGCTTTCCCCGCTGAGCTGGGGGCTCACCGACACCGATAAACTCATCTTT.

A few counts support this clone. The protein in TCRdb stems from a much larger clone and differs at residue 7 from this DNA's translation, likely a read error; here the protein is translated from the DNA. The chain couples TRDV2 to TRDJ1; perhaps TRDD2 as D (5 bases). Assignment of the J gene here rests on matching the DNA to germline, because TCRdb gives none. The CDR3 extends over 16 amino acids. The germline V gene encodes CDR1 GEAIGNYY and CDR2 EKD. Trimming removed 2 bases from V and 4 bases from J, with 19 bases in between. CDR3 nucleotides: TGTGCCTGTGACAGTATGGAGGATCCTTCGCGCGATAAACTCATCTTT. Protein product: CACDSMEDPSRDKLIF.

Regarding this clone: A read error is possible here, since a much larger clone lies one base away. Distinct nucleotide sequences in the sample also encode this CDR3. No J gene was called, and the V gene is TRDV2; the D call in the table, TRDD3, was not verified against the DNA. Germline V lookup: CDR1 GEAIGNYY, CDR2 EKD. This CDR3 spans 15 amino acids. CDR3 coding DNA: TGTGCCTGTGACACCGTGGGGGGGCTCACCGATAAACTCATCTTC. Translated: CACDTVGGLTDKLIF.

By share, this clone counts as medium-sized. The sample contains more than one DNA sequence encoding this CDR3. This chain uses TRDV1 with TRDJ1; D gene uncertain. V lost 1 base to trimming and J lost 0 bases, with 6 bases between them. Germline CDR1 TSWWSYY, CDR2 QGS. This CDR3 spans 14 amino acids. In nucleotides, the CDR3 is TGTGCTCTTGGGGAACGTCGGTACACCGATAAACTCATCTTT. Protein: CALGERRYTDKLIF.

This clone was seen a few times. A far larger clone is just one base off, so this is likely a read error. This same CDR3 is encoded by further DNA sequences in the sample. V and J are TRDV1 and TRDJ1, with 8 bases matching TRDD3. TCRdb carries no J gene annotation; the J gene was assigned here by matching the DNA with germline. Trimming removed 0 bases from V and 2 bases from J; junction bases left unmatched: 11. The germline V gene encodes CDR1 TSWWSYY and CDR2 QGS. This CDR3 spans 18 amino acids. CDR3 loop: CALGELGLHGGYTDKLIF. The CDR3 nucleotides are TGTGCTCTTGGGGAACTTGGATTGCACGGGGGATATACCGATAAACTCATCTTT.

The table lists this clone with many counts. The identical CDR3 is also encoded by other nucleotide sequences in the sample. This chain joins TRAV38-2/DV8 and TRDJ1, with 13 bases matching TRDD3. The CDR3 consists of 23 residues. Germline V lookup: CDR1 TSESDYY, CDR2 QEAYKQQN. The junction had 23 bases not matched to a gene; V was cut back by 2 bases and J by 1 base. The CDR3 coding sequence is TGTGCTTATAGGAGTGCCTTCCTACCCCGGTACTGGGGGATACGCGACACCACCGATAAACTCATCTTT. It codes for CAYRSAFLPRYWGIRDTTDKLIF.

This clone was found a few times. A read error is likely here: a far larger clone is one base away. The V gene is TRDV1, the J gene TRDJ1; 7 nucleotides align to TRDD3. The J gene was missing in TCRdb and was found by matching the end of the DNA to germline. After removal of 7 bases from V and 6 bases from J, the junction contained 20 bases not matched to a gene. The CDR3 extends over 17 amino acids. Germline CDR1 reads TSWWSYY; CDR2 reads QGS. In DNA, the CDR3 is TGTGCTCTTGAGGTTTCCCCCACTGGGGCGCTGTTCAATAAACTCATCTTT. Protein sequence: CALEVSPTGALFNKLIF.

Turning to this clone: The protein in TCRdb stems from a much larger clone and differs at residue 5 from this DNA's translation, likely a read error; here the protein is translated from the DNA. This sequence joins TRDV1 and TRDJ1; 10 nucleotides match TRDD3. V shed 4 bases and J 2 bases; nucleotides not matched to a gene: 40. This CDR3 is 27 amino acids long. The germline V gene encodes CDR1 TSWWSYY and CDR2 QGS. In nucleotides, the CDR3 is TGTGCTCTTGGGGGAAGTGAGGATCCCACGCCCTCTTCGGGGGATACGCGTATAGGATGGGATACCGATAAACTCATCTTT. It translates to CALGGSEDPTPSSGDTRIGWDTDKLIF.